This TCR beta chain stems from a study of blood T cell repertoires in COVID-19. CDR1 ENHRY and CDR2 SYGVKD come from the germline V gene. The CDR3 totals 15 residues. V was clipped by 3 bases and J by 1 base, with 13 bases between them. Measured with immunoSEQ multiplex PCR; TCRdb has only the in-frame clones, and not every one. There are 200,000 to 250,000 clones in the sample; about four fifths occur only once, and approximately 1.3% lies in the top ten. Sequencing used PBMCs or T cells enriched from blood (not recorded which). The chain employs TRBV10-3 and TRBJ2-7; D may be TRBD2 (6 bases). The TCR comes from a woman between 40 and 50 years old with acute COVID-19. CDR3 coding DNA: TGTGCCATCAGTGAATCGGGGAGGAGTTCCTACGAGCAGTACTTC. It translates to CAISESGRSSYEQYF.